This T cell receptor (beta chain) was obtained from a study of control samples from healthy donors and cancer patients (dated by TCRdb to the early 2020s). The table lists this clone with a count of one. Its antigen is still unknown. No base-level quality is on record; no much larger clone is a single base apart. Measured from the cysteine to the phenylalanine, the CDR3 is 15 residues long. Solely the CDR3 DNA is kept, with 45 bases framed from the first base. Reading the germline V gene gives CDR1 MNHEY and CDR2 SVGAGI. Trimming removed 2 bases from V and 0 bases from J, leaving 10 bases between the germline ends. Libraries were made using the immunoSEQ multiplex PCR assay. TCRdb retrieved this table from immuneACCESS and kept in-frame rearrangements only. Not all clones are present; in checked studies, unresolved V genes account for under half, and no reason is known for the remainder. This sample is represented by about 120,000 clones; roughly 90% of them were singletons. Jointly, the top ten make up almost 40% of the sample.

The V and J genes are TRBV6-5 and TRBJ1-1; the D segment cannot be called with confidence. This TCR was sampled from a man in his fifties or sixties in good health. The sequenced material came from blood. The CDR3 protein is CASSYEAGMNTEAFF. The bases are TGTGCCAGCAGTTACGAGGCCGGGATGAACACTGAAGCTTTCTTT.